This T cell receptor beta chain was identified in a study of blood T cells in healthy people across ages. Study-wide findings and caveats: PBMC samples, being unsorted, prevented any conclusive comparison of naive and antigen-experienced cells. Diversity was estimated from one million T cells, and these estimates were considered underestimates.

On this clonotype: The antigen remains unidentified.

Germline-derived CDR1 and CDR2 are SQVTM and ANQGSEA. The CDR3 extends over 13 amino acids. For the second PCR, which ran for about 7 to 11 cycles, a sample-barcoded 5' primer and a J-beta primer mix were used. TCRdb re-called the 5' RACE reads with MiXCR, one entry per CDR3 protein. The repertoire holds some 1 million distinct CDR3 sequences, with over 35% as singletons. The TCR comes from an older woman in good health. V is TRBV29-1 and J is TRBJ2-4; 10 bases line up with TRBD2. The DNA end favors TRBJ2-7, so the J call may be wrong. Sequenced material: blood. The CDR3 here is CSVGASGGYEQYF. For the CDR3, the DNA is TGCAGCGTTGGCGCTAGCGGGGGCTACGAGCAGTACTTC.